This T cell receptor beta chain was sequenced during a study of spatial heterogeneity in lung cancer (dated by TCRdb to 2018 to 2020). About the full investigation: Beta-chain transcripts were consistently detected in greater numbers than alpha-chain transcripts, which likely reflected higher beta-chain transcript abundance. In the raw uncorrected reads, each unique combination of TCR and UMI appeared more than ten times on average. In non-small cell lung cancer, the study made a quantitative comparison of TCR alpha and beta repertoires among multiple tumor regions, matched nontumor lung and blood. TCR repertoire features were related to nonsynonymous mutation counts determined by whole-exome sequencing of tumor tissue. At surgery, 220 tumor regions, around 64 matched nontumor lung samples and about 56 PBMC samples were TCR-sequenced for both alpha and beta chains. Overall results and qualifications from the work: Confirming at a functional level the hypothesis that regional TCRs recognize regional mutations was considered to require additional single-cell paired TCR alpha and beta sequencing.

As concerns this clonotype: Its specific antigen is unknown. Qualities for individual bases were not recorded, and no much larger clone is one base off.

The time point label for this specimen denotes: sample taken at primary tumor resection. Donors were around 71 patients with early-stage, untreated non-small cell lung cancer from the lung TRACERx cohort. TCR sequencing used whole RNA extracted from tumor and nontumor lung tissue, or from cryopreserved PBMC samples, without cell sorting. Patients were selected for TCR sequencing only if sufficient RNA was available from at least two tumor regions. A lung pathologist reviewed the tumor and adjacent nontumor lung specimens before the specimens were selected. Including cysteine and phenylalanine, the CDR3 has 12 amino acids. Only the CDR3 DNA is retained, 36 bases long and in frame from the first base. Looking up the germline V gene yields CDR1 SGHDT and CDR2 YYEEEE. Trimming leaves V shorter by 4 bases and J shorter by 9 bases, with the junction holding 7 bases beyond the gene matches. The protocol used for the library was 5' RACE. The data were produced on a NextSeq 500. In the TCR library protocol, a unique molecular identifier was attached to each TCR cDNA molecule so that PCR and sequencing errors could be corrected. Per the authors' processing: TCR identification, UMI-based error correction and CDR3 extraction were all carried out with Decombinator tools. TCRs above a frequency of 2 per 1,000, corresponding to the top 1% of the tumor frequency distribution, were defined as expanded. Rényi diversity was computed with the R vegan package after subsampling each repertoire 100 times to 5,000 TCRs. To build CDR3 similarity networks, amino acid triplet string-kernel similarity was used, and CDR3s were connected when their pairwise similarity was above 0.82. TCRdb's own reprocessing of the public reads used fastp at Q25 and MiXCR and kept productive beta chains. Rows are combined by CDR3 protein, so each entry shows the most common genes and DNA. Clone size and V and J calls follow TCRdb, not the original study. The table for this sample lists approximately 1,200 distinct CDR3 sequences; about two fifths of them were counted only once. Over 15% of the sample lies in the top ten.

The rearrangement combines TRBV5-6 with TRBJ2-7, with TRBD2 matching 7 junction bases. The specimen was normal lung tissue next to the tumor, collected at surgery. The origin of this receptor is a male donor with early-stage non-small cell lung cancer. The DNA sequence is TGTGCCAGCAGCCCGATGGGGAGGGTGCAGTACTTC. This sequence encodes CASSPMGRVQYF.